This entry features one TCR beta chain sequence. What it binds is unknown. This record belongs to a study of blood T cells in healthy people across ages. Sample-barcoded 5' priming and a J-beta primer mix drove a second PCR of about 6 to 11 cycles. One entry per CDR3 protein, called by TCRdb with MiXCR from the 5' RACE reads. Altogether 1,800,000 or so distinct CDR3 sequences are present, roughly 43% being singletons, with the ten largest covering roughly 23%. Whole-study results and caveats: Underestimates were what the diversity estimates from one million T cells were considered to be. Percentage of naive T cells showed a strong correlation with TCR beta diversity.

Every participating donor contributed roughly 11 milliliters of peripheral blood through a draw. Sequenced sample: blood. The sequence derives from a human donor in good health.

The CDR3 DNA reads TGTGCCAGCAGCTTAGAATTGAACTACAATGAGCAGTTCTTC. Its protein product is CASSLELNYNEQFF. The genes are TRBV11-2 and TRBJ2-1; D ambiguous. Trimming cost V 0 bases and J 3 bases, with 6 bases left between them. This CDR3 has 14 residues. Germline CDR1 SGHAT, CDR2 FQNNGV.